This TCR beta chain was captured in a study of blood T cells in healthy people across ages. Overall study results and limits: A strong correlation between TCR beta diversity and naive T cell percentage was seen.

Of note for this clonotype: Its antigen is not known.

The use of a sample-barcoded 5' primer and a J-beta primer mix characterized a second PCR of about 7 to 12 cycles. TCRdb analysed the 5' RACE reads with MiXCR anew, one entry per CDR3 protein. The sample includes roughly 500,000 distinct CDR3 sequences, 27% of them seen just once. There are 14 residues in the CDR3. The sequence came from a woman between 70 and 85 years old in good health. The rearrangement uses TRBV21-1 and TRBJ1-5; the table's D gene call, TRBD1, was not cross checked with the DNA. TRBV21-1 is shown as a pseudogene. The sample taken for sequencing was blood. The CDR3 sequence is CASTSGQVDQPQHF. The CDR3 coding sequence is TGTGCCAGCACCTCGGGACAGGTGGATCAGCCCCAGCATTTT.